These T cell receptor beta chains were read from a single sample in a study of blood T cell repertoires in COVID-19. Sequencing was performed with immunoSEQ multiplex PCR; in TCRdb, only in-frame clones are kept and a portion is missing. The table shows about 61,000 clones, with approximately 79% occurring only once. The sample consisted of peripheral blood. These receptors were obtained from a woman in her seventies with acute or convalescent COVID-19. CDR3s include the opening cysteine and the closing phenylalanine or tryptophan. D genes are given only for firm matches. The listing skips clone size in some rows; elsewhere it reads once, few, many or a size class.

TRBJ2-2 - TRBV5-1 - CASSVDRSGGELFF TGCGCCAGCAGCGTGGACCGGTCAGGGGGGGAGCTGTTTTTT
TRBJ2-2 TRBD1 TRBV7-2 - CASSLWDSYTGELFF TGTGCCAGCAGCTTATGGGACAGTTACACCGGGGAGCTGTTTTTT
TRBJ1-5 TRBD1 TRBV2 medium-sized CASRPQGAVGQPQHF TGTGCCAGCAGACCCCAGGGGGCAGTGGGACAGCCCCAGCATTTT
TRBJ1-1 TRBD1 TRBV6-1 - CASSDFRTGDSEAFF TGTGCCAGCAGTGATTTTCGGACAGGGGACTCTGAAGCTTTCTTT
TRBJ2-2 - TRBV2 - CASSGQSNTGELFF TGTGCCAGCAGCGGACAGTCGAACACCGGGGAGCTGTTTTTT
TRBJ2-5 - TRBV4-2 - CASSQDMTVKLQETQYF TGTGCCAGCAGCCAGGACATGACAGTGAAACTTCAAGAGACCCAGTACTTC
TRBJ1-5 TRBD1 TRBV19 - CASSIGTVGDQPQHF TGTGCCAGTAGTATTGGGACAGTCGGGGATCAGCCCCAGCATTTT
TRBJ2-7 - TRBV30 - CAWTSGDSSYEQYF TGTGCCTGGACCTCAGGGGATTCGTCCTACGAGCAGTACTTC
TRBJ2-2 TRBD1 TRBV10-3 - CAIEGQRDTGELFF TGTGCCATCGAGGGACAGCGAGACACCGGGGAGCTGTTTTTT
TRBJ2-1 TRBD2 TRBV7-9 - CASSTPEIAGRFEQFF TGTGCCAGCAGCACCCCAGAGATAGCGGGGAGGTTTGAGCAGTTCTTC
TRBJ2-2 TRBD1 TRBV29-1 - CSVVRQGTGELFF TGCAGCGTTGTCAGACAGGGGACCGGGGAGCTGTTTTTT
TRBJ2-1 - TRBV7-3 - CASSQGQRGPRIDEQFF TGTGCCAGCAGCCAAGGACAGCGTGGGCCACGGATCGATGAGCAGTTCTTC